Sequencing of this TCR beta chain was carried out in a study of response to subunit inactivated influenza vaccine. Trimming stripped 2 bases from V and 1 base from J, with 11 bases between. The CDR3 length is 15 residues. From the RT-PCR reads, TCRdb called clonotypes with MiXCR, one entry per CDR3 protein. The repertoire has 500,000 or so distinct CDR3 sequences, more than 15% of them found once; the top ten carry 3%. The origin of this receptor is a man between 50 and 70 years old who received an inactivated influenza vaccine. The gene calls are TRBV12-3 or TRBV12-4 and TRBJ2-5, with D unclear. The sample consisted of CD4+ T cells sorted from PBMCs, taken approximately 25 months after vaccination. The CDR3 loop reads CASSLPAGLQETQYF. Written as DNA, the CDR3 is TGTGCCAGCAGTTTACCCGCTGGGCTCCAAGAGACCCAGTACTTC.